This T cell receptor (beta chain) stems from a study of T cell repertoires in cytomegalovirus infection. Study-wide context: Recently identified HLA-C-restricted CMV epitopes were among the peptides used. CMV infection plus the matching HLA type was flagged by public TCR beta signatures. Notes on the study in general: Carriers of CMV plus the relevant HLA were identified by cumulative public TCR beta family frequency.

V dropped 6 bases and J dropped 7; count of bases not matched to a gene: 12. CDR1 SGHVS and CDR2 FQNEAQ come from the germline V gene. The CDR3 contains 16 residues. This clonotype has at least ten counts. Antigen unknown. TCRdb itself ran the reads through MiXCR, one entry per CDR3 protein. Of around 770,000 distinct CDR3 sequences in the sample, roughly 28% were seen once. The clonotype was recovered from a human donor in good health (CMV status not recorded). Some clones in this sample may be carry-over from other donors' samples. The sample in question was cultured CD8+ T cells from PBMCs, obtained from culture after CMV antigen stimulation. The chain combines TRBV7-8 with TRBJ2-1, with TRBD1 identical over 10 bases. The CDR3 bases are TGTGCCAGCAGTTTTACCGGGACAGGGGAGTTTAATGAGCAGTTCTTC. Encoded protein: CASSFTGTGEFNEQFF.